The present entry profiles one TCR beta chain with its context. Profiling relied on immunoSEQ multiplex PCR, and the TCRdb table lists in-frame clones only, not all of them. This table holds about 320,000 clones, approximately 90% found once. This specimen belongs to a study of blood T cell repertoires in COVID-19. Study summary: Nucleic acid was either cDNA or gDNA, and it came from T cells, B-cell-depleted T cells, or PBMCs.

Each participant's cohort was designated according to participant-reported clinical history. The germline V gene has CDR1 SNHLY and CDR2 FYNNEI. This CDR3 has 14 amino acids. V lost 2 bases and J lost 6, with 13 bases in between. This TCR was recovered from a woman under 30 who had recovered from COVID-19. What was sequenced was PBMCs or T cells enriched from blood (not recorded which). The chain uses TRBV2 and TRBJ1-2; a weak D match, TRBD1 (5 bases). The CDR3 DNA sequence: TGTGCCAGCAGTGAACTTATTGGGGGGGATGGCTACACCTTC. It codes for CASSELIGGDGYTF.